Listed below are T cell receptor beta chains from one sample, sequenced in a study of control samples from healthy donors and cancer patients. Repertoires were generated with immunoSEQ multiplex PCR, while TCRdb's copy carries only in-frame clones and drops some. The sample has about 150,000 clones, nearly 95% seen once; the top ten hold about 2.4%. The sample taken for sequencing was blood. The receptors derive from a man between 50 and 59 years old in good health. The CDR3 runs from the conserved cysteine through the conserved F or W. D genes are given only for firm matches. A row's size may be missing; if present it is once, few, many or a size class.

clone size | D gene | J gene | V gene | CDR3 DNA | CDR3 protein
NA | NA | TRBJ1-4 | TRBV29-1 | TGCAGCGTTGGATGGGGCAGGATGAGAACTAATGAAAAACTGTTTTTT | CSVGWGRMRTNEKLFF
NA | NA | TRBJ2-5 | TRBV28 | TGTGCCAGCAGCTTAGCAGGGGTATCGGAGACCCAGTACTTC | CASSLAGVSETQYF
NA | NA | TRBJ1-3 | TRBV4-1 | TGCGCCAGCAGCCAAGGGAGGGCAACCGGGCCTGGAAACACCATATATTTT | CASSQGRATGPGNTIYF
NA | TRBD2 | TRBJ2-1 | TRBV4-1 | TGCGCCAGCAGCCTCCTGGCCCCTAGCGGGAGGGCCGTCAATGAGCAGTTCTTC | CASSLLAPSGRAVNEQFF
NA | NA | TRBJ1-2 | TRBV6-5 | TGTGCCAGCAGTTACATGGCAGACGAAGGCTACACCTTC | CASSYMADEGYTF
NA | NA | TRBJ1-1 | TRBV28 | TGTGCCAGCAGTTTATTTGGTCGTAGGGGCCATAGGGCGAACACTGAAGCTTTCTTT | CASSLFGRRGHRANTEAFF
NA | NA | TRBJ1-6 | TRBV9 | TGTGCCAGCAGCGTGGGACCCCTCTCTAATTCACCCCTCCACTTT | CASSVGPLSNSPLHF
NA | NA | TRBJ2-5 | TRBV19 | TGTGCCAGTAGTACGGGTAGGGAGGAGACCCAGTACTTC | CASSTGREETQYF
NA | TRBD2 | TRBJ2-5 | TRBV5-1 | TGCGCCAGCAGCTTGGCGGGAGGGGAGACCCAGTACTTC | CASSLAGGETQYF
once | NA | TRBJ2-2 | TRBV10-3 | TGTGCCATCGGAAGCGAAGCGAACACCGGGGAGCTGTTTTTT | CAIGSEANTGELFF
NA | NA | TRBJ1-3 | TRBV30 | TGTGCCTGGAGTACCCGGGGGATAGCGAGCACCATATATTTT | CAWSTRGIASTIYF
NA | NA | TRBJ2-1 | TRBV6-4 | TGTGCCAGCAGTGACGGTGTGGATAATGAGCAGTTCTTC | CASSDGVDNEQFF
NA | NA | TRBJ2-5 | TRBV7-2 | TGTGCCAGCAGCGCCAGGGTCCAAGAGACCCAGTACTTC | CASSARVQETQYF
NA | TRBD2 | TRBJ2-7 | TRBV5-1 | TGCGCCAGCAGCCCTTGGACTAGCGGGAGCTCCTACGAGCAGTACTTC | CASSPWTSGSSYEQYF
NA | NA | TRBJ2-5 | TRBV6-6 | TGTGCCAGCAGTTACTCGAGGGAGACCCAGTACTTC | CASSYSRETQYF
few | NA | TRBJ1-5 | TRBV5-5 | TGTGCCAGCACTGAGTCTTCTGCGGGTCAGCCCCAGCATTTT | CASTESSAGQPQHF
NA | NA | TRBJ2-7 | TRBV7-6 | TGTGCCAGCAGCTTAGGTATAGGGCCAACCTACGAGCAGTACTTC | CASSLGIGPTYEQYF
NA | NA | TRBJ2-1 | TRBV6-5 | TGTGCCAGCAGCCCCGATGGCGGAACCTACAATGAGCAGTTCTTC | CASSPDGGTYNEQFF
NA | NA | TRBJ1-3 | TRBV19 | TGTGCCAGTAGTATCCTCGGAAACACCATATATTTT | CASSILGNTIYF
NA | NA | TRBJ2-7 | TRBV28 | TGTGCCAGCAGATCGAGGACGTTTGAGCAGTACTTC | CASRSRTFEQYF
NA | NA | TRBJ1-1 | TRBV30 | TGTGCCTGGAACCCTTGGGGCTCAGCCTCCTACATGAACACTGAAGCTTTCTTT | CAWNPWGSASYMNTEAFF
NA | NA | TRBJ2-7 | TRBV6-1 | TGTGCCAGCAGTTGGGTAGGCTACGAGCAGTACTTC | CASSWVGYEQYF
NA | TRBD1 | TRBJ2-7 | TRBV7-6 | TGTGCCAGCAGCGCCGGGGAAGGGGGCCTCTACGAGCAGTACTTC | CASSAGEGGLYEQYF
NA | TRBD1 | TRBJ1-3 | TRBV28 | TGTGCCAGCAGTTTTACCCACACACCACAGGGGTCAGGTGGAAACACCATATATTTT | CASSFTHTPQGSGGNTIYF
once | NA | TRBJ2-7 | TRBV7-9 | TGTGCCAGCAGCACAGAACCCTACGAGCAGTACTTC | CASSTEPYEQYF
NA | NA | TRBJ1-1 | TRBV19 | TGTGCCAGTAGTACCCGACAGTTGAACACTGAAGCTTTCTTT | CASSTRQLNTEAFF